One TCR beta chain is described in this entry. Its antigen is unknown. The germline V gene (reference sequence) supplies CDR1 SEHNR and CDR2 FQNEAQ. Inclusive of the bounding cysteine and phenylalanine, the CDR3 is 13 residues long. DNA for this receptor is not on file. Sequencing was performed on a NextSeq 550. The Human TCR Profiling Kit (MiLaboratory) was used to prepare UMI-labeled 5' RACE TRB cDNA libraries. cDNA synthesis used the entire amount of extracted RNA, and PCR amplification then used the entire amount of cDNA produced. Libraries were prepared in parallel using an identical number of PCR cycles. The original pipeline was this. With a minimum of two reads required per UMI, MIGEC and MiXCR pulled out about 52,000 +/- 9,100 unique UMI-labeled TRB cDNA molecules from each library. On average, each library contained approximately 40,000 +/- 10,000 functional in-frame TRB CDR3 nucleotide clonotypes without stop codons. After downsampling to 5000 UMI-labeled TRB molecules per sample, diversity metrics, including normalized Shannon-Wiener and Chao1, were computed in VDJtools. Clonotype-size-weighted physicochemical properties of the central five CDR3 residues (interaction energy, strength, volume and Kidera factor 4) were computed in VDJtools. The reads underwent TCRdb reprocessing, giving one record for each CDR3 protein sequence and no DNA. The authors' filters were not applied to this entry. The table held for this sample gives approximately 70,000 distinct CDR3 sequences. The ten biggest clones cover approximately 1.5% of the sample.

These data originate in a study of CXCR3-negative and CXCR3-positive naive CD8 T cells (dated by TCRdb to 2018 to 2020). For the wider study: In total, some 140 million TRB reads were obtained, which works out to roughly 1.5 +/- 0.3 million reads per library. Diversity and physicochemical repertoire analyses were performed on about a dozen donors pooled from two independent experiments. TRBV-TRBJ cluster analysis included naive subsets from about 5 donors and memory cells from 3 donors. The paper's findings and limits, for the study overall: Compared with CXCR3-negative naive cells, CXCR3-positive naive cells had TRB CDR3s with higher hydrophobicity (lower Kidera factor 4), lower energy, and higher strength and volume indices. Freshly isolated PBMCs were used for most assays because CXCR3 expression partially decreased after cryopreservation. Because surface CD5, which is linked to self-reactivity in mice, was comparable between the naive subsets, TCR interaction strength was also inferred from the physicochemical properties of TRB CDR3s. Both naive subsets had comparably high repertoire diversity, while memory CD8+ T cells had much lower repertoire diversity. TRBV-TRBJ usage was similar between naive CXCR3-negative and CXCR3-positive cells from the same donor, while memory cells showed distinct patterns.

Each CD8+ T cell subset was flow-sorted in triplicate, with roughly 300,000 cells per subset placed directly into RLT lysis buffer. To exclude memory contaminants, naive CD8+ T cells were stringently defined as CD45RO-CCR7+CD27+CD95-. Peripheral blood mononuclear cells were isolated from buffy coats using standard density gradient centrifugation. Naive CXCR3-negative and CXCR3-positive CD8+ T cells were flow-sorted using a FACSAria III. Total RNA was extracted from sorted cells using an RNeasy Mini Kit. This chain joins TRBV7-9 to TRBJ1-2. The sequencing input was naive CXCR3- CD8+ T cells from blood. The sample's cell subset or site label, decoded: CD45RO-CCR7+CD27+CD95- naive CD8+ T cells lacking CXCR3 (TNR3-). The receptor was isolated from a human donor in good health. Some clones in this sample may be carry-over from other donors' samples. The CDR3: CASSLERSYGYTF.